The clone carrying this TCR beta chain was detected only once. Antigen unknown. The trim removed 5 bases at V and 3 bases at J, leaving 8 bases unmatched. CDR1 and CDR2 (germline): WNHNN, SYGVQD (reference sequence). This CDR3 comprises 15 residues. Measured with immunoSEQ multiplex PCR; TCRdb has only the in-frame clones, and not every one. The data contain roughly 80,000 clones, approximately 90% of them singletons. This sample is part of a study of glioma-infiltrating T cells after dendritic cell vaccination. The wider study: Dendritic cell vaccination trial patients had either newly diagnosed or recurrent glioblastoma.

General study results and limits: Few patients contributed both blood and tumor specimens.

The sequence derives from a human donor with glioblastoma. Material: blood, obtained before dendritic cell vaccination. The chain is built from TRBV10-1 and TRBJ2-7; 9 bases are shared with TRBD1. CDR3 protein: CASSRPGQGFYEQYF. In DNA, the CDR3 is TGCGCCAGCAGTCGCCCGGGACAGGGATTCTACGAGCAGTACTTC.